A single sample gave rise to the 21 T cell receptor beta chains below, sequenced in a study of T cell repertoires in cytomegalovirus infection. TCRdb passed the reads through MiXCR, listing each CDR3 protein once. The table has about 920,000 distinct CDR3 sequences, roughly 30% seen once. These TCRs are of unknown antigen specificity. The specimen was cultured CD8+ T cells from PBMCs, collected from culture after CMV antigen stimulation. Source of these receptors: a human donor in good health (CMV status not recorded). Some clones in this sample may be carry-over from other donors' samples.

This chain connects TRBV6-1 to TRBJ2-3; D tentatively reads TRBD1 or TRBD2 (5 bases each). The CDR3 spans 16 residues. CDR1 and CDR2 (germline): MNHNS, SASEGT. V dropped 5 bases and J dropped 0 bases, with 15 bases sitting between them. The CDR3 DNA sequence: TGTGCCAGCAGTCAGCCGGGACCCCGGAGCACAGATACGCAGTATTTT. It yields the protein CASSQPGPRSTDTQYF.

This clonotype was seen ten or more times. The J gene is TRBJ1-1, the V gene TRBV20-1; 11 nucleotides align to TRBD1. The J segment lost 5 bases and the V segment lost 2 bases, leaving 4 bases of the junction unmatched. The CDR3 runs to 14 residues. Germline CDR1 reads DFQATT; CDR2 reads SNEGSKA (reference sequence). This CDR3 is CSARRTGGWTEAFF. Written as DNA, the CDR3 is TGCAGTGCTAGACGGACAGGGGGCTGGACTGAAGCTTTCTTT.

This clonotype has just a few counts. V is TRBV9 and J is TRBJ1-2; 8 bases agree with TRBD1. Trimming removed 4 bases from V and 8 bases from J; junction bases left unmatched: 13. The V gene's germline CDR1 is SGDLS and CDR2 YYNGEE. The CDR3 covers 15 residues. In nucleotides, the CDR3 is TGTGCCAGCAGCTCGACTTGGACAGGGCCTAAGGGCTACACCTTC. This sequence encodes CASSSTWTGPKGYTF.

This clonotype was seen only a few times. The J gene is TRBJ2-1, the V gene TRBV14, with D possibly being TRBD2 (5 bases). The CDR3 has 15 amino acids. V was shortened by 1 base and J by 3 bases, with 10 bases between the two germline ends. Germline V gene lookup returns CDR1 SGHDN and CDR2 FVKESK. CDR3 DNA: TGTGCCAGCAGCCAAGTTTCCGGGGACTACAATGAGCAGTTCTTC. This codes for CASSQVSGDYNEQFF.

On this clonotype itself: A much larger clone is a single base away; this may be a read error. V and J are TRBV7-2 and TRBJ2-7, with D perhaps TRBD1 (5 bases). V was clipped by 6 bases and J by 3 bases, with 9 bases between them. The CDR3 has 12 residues. Germline V gene data show CDR1 as SGHTA and CDR2 as FQGNSA. CDR3 protein: CASRYDSYEQYF. The CDR3 DNA follows: TGTGCCAGCAGATACGACAGCTACGAGCAGTACTTC. The whole variable domain, remainder taken from reference TRBV7-2 and TRBJ2-7, is GAGVSQSPSNKVTEKGKDVELRCDPISGHTALYWYRQSLGQGLEFLIYFQGNSAPDKSGLPSDRFSAERTGGSVSTLTIQRTQQEDSAVYLCASRYDSYEQYFGPGTRLTVT.

This clonotype came up a few times. V gene TRBV6-1 combines with J gene TRBJ2-5; D gene uncertain. The CDR3 is 13 residues long. Germline CDR1 and CDR2: MNHNS and SASEGT. Deletions cut 10 bases from V and 2 bases from J, with 14 bases between. The CDR3 sequence: CAIPQETQETQYF. The CDR3 bases are TGTGCCATCCCCCAGGAAACGCAAGAGACCCAGTACTTC.

The rearrangement joins TRBV5-4 to TRBJ2-3; tentatively, D is TRBD1 or TRBD2 (6 bases each). Trimming stripped 0 bases from V and 5 bases from J, with 13 bases between. This CDR3 region has 15 residues. The germline V gene encodes CDR1 SGHNT and CDR2 YYREEE (reference sequence). DNA of the CDR3: TGTGCCAGCAGCTTGGGAAGGGGGGCCGGAGATACGCAGTATTTT. Protein: CASSLGRGAGDTQYF.

This clonotype was recorded at least ten times. V gene TRBV5-1 combines with J gene TRBJ2-7; the D is unclear. The CDR3 consists of 12 residues. V was pared by 0 bases and J by 0 bases, with 1 base between. Germline V gene data show CDR1 as SGHRS and CDR2 as YFSETQ. This chain's CDR3 is CASSLASYEQYV. The CDR3 nucleotides are TGCGCCAGCAGCTTGGCCTCCTACGAGCAGTACGTC.

The chain is built from TRBV19 and TRBJ2-1; TRBD2 matches 14 bases. Germline CDR1 reads LNHDA; CDR2 reads SQIVND (reference sequence). V lost 2 bases and J lost 0; bases outside the gene matches: 12. The CDR3 consists of 21 residues. In nucleotides, the CDR3 is TGTGCCAGTAGTATAACGGGACTAGCGGGAGCGACTGTCAGCTCCTACAATGAGCAGTTCTTC. Amino acid sequence: CASSITGLAGATVSSYNEQFF.

This clonotype came up a few times. This chain connects TRBV14 to TRBJ1-1; maybe TRBD1 (6 bases). V lost 4 bases to trimming and J lost 8 bases, with 14 bases between them. The CDR3 sequence is 13 residues long. Germline CDR1 and CDR2: SGHDN and FVKESK. CDR3 nucleotide sequence: TGTGCCAGCAGCCCACAACCCGGACAGGAAGCTTTCTTT. It encodes CASSPQPGQEAFF.

The chain has TRBV6-2 or TRBV6-3 and TRBJ2-1; D uncertain. Trimming cost V 2 bases and J 5 bases, with 7 bases left between them. The CDR3 is 13 residues long. CDR1 and CDR2 (germline): MNHEY, SVGEGT. CDR3 amino acids: CASSYLDNNEQFF. The CDR3 DNA is TGTGCCAGCAGTTACCTCGACAACAATGAGCAGTTCTTC.

The chain employs TRBV2 and TRBJ2-3; TRBD2 matches 7 bases. The CDR3 totals 16 residues. Germline V lookup: CDR1 SNHLY, CDR2 FYNNEI. J was trimmed by 1 base and V by 6 bases; bases with no gene match: 10. CDR3 DNA sequence: TGTGCCAGCAGCGCCTATTTGGCGGGGGGCACAGATACGCAGTATTTT. The encoded protein is CASSAYLAGGTDTQYF.

A word on this clonotype: One junction end does not reproduce the germline sequence, and a read error may be involved. The chain combines TRBV3-1 with TRBJ2-3; 7 bases align to TRBD1. Germline CDR1 is LGHDT and CDR2 is YNNKEL (reference sequence). This CDR3 comprises 16 residues. The CDR3 nucleotides read TGTGCCAGCAACCAAGATCCGGACAGGAGCACAGATACGCAGTATTTT. The encoded protein is CASNQDPDRSTDTQYF.

This clonotype was picked up a small number of times. The rearrangement joins TRBV7-8 to TRBJ1-6; possible D gene TRBD1, 5 bases. The CDR3 covers 17 residues. The germline V and J ends were trimmed by 5 bases and 0 bases, with 14 bases remaining between them. Per germline, CDR1 SGHVS and CDR2 FQNEAQ. In nucleotides, the CDR3 is TGTGCCAGCAGCCTAATGGGGGGGAGCTCCTATAATTCACCCCTCCACTTT. Encoded protein: CASSLMGGSSYNSPLHF.

The J gene is TRBJ1-1, the V gene TRBV6-6; TRBD1 matches at 8 bases. Germline CDR1 is MNHNY and CDR2 is SVGAGI (reference sequence). Unmatched junction bases numbered 8, after V lost 0 bases and J lost 2 bases. The CDR3 totals 17 residues. CDR3 nucleotides: TGTGCCAGCAGTTACTCGGACGGACAGGGCCTTAACACTGAAGCTTTCTTT. Translated: CASSYSDGQGLNTEAFF.

This chain links TRBV6-5 with TRBJ1-1; perhaps TRBD1 as D (6 bases). The germline gives CDR1 MNHEY, CDR2 SVGAGI. V was shortened by 2 bases and J by 2 bases, with 15 bases between the two germline ends. The CDR3 consists of 16 residues. CDR3 DNA: TGTGCCAGCAGTTACGAGGGGGACAATATAAACACTGAAGCTTTCTTT. This codes for CASSYEGDNINTEAFF.

This clonotype has a single count. An end of the junction differs from the germline gene, which may be a read error. CDR3 sequence reads: CASSQDSVAGAGTGELFF. CDR3 DNA: TGTGCCAGCAGCCAAGATTCGGTAGCGGGGGCTGGTACCGGGGAGCTGTTTTTT. The V and J genes are TRBV4-1 and TRBJ2-2, with 9 bases aligning to TRBD2. The CDR3 has 18 amino acids. The germline V gene has CDR1 MGHRA and CDR2 YSYEKL.

As for this clonotype: Germline and junction disagree at one end, which may indicate a read error. J is TRBJ2-2 and V is TRBV5-6, with D uncertain. This CDR3 contains 16 residues. In germline, CDR1 is SGHDT, CDR2 YYEEEE. The CDR3 region has the DNA TGTGTCAGCAGCTTAATCCGCCGCGCGAACACCGGGGAGCTGTTTTTT. Its translation is CVSSLIRRANTGELFF.

This chain connects TRBV7-2 to TRBJ2-1; tentative D call: TRBD2 (6 bases). Germline V gene data show CDR1 as SGHTA and CDR2 as FQGNSA. The CDR3 length is 16 residues. V gave up 5 bases and J gave up 9 bases, with 23 bases separating them. The CDR3 spells CASSPPGVAEGREQFF. The CDR3 region has the DNA TGTGCCAGCAGCCCACCTGGGGTAGCGGAGGGCCGTGAGCAGTTCTTC.

This chain uses TRBV7-3 with TRBJ2-2, with 11 bases identical to TRBD2. The CDR3 is 18 amino acids. V lost 3 bases, J lost 6 bases, and 12 bases stayed unmatched. CDR1 is SGHTA and CDR2 is FQGTGA in the germline V gene. CDR3 DNA sequence: TGTGCCAGCAGCTTGCGGAATAGCGGGGGGGCGATCGCCGGGGAGCTGTTTTTT. As protein: CASSLRNSGGAIAGELFF.

This clonotype was recorded only once. The J gene is TRBJ2-5, the V gene TRBV6-5; possible D gene TRBD2, 5 bases. Germline V gene sequence: CDR1 MNHEY, CDR2 SVGAGI. Trimming pared 4 bases from V and 4 bases from J, leaving 19 bases between. The CDR3 has 16 residues. The CDR3 bases are TGTGCCAGCAGTTGGTTCTCGGGCGGGCAAGGAGAGACCCAGTACTTC. This translates into CASSWFSGGQGETQYF.